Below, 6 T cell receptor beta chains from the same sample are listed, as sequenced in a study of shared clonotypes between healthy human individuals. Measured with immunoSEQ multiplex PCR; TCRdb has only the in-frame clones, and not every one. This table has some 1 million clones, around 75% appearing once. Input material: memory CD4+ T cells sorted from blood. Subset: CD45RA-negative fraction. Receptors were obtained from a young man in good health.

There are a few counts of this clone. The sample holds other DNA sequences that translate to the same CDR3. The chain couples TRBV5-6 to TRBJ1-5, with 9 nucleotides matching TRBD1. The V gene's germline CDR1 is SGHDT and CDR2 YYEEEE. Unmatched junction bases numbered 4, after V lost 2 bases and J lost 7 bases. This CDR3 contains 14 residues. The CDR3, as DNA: TGTGCCAGCAGCTTACAGGGGGCCGGGCAGCCCCAGCATTTT. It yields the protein CASSLQGAGQPQHF.

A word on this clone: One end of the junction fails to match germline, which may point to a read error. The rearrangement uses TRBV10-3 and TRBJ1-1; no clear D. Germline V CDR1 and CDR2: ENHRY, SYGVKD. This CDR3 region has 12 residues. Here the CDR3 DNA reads TGTGCCAGCAGTTACCCCGGGAGGGCAGCTTTCTTT. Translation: CASSYPGRAAFF.

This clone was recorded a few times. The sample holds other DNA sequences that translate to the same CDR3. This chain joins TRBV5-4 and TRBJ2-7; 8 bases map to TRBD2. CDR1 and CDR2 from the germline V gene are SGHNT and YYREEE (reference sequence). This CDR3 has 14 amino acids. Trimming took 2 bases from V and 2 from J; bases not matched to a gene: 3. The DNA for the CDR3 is TGTGCCAGCAGCTTTAGCGGGACCGCCTACGAGCAGTACTTC. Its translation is CASSFSGTAYEQYF. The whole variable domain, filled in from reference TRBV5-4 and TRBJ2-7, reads ETGVTQSPTHLIKTRGQQVTLRCSSQSGHNTVSWYQQALGQGPQFIFQYYREEENGRGNFPPRFSGLQFPNYSSELNVNALELDDSALYLCASSFSGTAYEQYFGPGTRLTVT.

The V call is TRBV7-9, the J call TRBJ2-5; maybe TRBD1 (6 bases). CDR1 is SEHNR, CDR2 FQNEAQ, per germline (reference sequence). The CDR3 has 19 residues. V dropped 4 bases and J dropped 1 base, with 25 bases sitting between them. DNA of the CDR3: TGTGCCAGCAGCTCCCTATTCTTACGGGACATGAAACCCCAAGAGACCCAGTACTTC. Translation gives CASSSLFLRDMKPQETQYF.

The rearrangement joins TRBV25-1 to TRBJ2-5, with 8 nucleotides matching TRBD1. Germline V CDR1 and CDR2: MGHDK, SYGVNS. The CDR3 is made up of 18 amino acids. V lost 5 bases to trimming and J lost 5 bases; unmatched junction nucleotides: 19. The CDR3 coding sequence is TGTGCCAGCAGTTTGTGGGGCCTCCGGACAGGGCTGGGGGAGACCCAGTACTTC. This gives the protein CASSLWGLRTGLGETQYF.

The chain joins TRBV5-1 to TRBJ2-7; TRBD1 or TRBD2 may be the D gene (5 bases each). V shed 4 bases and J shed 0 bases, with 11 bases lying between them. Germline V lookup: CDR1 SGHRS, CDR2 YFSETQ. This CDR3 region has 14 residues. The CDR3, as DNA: TGCGCCAGCAGCCACACGGGACCCTCCTACGAGCAGTACTTC. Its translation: CASSHTGPSYEQYF.